The subject of this entry is one T cell receptor beta chain. The germline V gene encodes CDR1 LNHDA and CDR2 SQIVND (reference sequence). The CDR3 spans 16 residues. V was trimmed by 6 bases and J by 3 bases, leaving 17 bases between them. PCR used 60 Vbeta primers and 13 Jbeta primers. TCRdb's table, derived via immunoSEQ multiplex PCR, lists solely in-frame clones and lacks some. The sample lists some 91,000 clones, about 89% occurring once. This sample is drawn from a study of cytomegalovirus exposure and HLA in healthy donors. Sequenced sample: PBMCs. The TCR was taken from a man younger than 45 in good health and CMV-seropositive. The rearrangement uses TRBV19 and TRBJ2-2, with D tentatively TRBD1 (6 bases). CDR3 coding DNA: TGTGCCAGTAGACCTCTAACAAACAGGGACACCGGGGAGCTGTTTTTT. Translating gives CASRPLTNRDTGELFF.